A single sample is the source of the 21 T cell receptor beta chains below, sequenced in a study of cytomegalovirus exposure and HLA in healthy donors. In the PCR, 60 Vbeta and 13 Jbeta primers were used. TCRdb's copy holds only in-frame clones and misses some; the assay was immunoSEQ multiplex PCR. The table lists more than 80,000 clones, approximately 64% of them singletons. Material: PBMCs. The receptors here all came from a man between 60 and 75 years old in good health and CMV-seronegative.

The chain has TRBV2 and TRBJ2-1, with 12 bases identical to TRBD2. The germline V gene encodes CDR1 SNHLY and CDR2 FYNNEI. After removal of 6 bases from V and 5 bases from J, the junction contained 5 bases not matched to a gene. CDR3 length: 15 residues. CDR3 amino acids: CASRKGLAGNNEQFF. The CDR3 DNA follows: TGTGCCAGCAGAAAGGGACTAGCGGGTAACAATGAGCAGTTCTTC.

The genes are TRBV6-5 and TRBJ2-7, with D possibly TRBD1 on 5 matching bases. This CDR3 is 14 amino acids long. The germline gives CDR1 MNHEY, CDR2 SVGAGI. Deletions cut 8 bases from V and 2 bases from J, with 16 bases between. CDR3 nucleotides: TGTGCCAGCCGAGTCCGGCAGGGCACCTACGAGCAGTACTTC. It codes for CASRVRQGTYEQYF.

The CDR3 region has the DNA TGCGCCAGCAGCTTGGAACAGGGAGATGGGTACACTGAAGCTTTCTTT. Translating gives CASSLEQGDGYTEAFF. J is TRBJ1-1 and V is TRBV5-1, with a tentative D call TRBD1 (6 bases). Between the trimmed V and J ends, which lost 0 bases and 3 bases, there was a span of 15 bases. CDR1 SGHRS and CDR2 YFSETQ come from the germline V gene. This CDR3 region has 16 residues.

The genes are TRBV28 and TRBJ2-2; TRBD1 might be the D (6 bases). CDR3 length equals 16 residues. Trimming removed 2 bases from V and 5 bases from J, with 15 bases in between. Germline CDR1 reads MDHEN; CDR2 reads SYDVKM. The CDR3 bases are TGTGCCAGCAGTTTACCCCGTACAGGGAGTACCGGGGAGCTGTTTTTT. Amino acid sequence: CASSLPRTGSTGELFF. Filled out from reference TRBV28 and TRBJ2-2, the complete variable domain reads DVKVTQSSRYLVKRTGEKVFLECVQDMDHENMFWYRQDPGLGLRLIYFSYDVKMKEKGDIPEGYSVSREKKERFSLILESASTNQTSMYLCASSLPRTGSTGELFFGEGSRLTVL.

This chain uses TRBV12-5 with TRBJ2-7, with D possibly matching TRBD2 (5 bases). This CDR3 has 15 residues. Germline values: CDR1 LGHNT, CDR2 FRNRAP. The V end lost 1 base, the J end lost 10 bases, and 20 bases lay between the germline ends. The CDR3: CASGLDRNPNSGQYF. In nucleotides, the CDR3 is TGTGCTAGTGGTTTGGACAGAAATCCTAACTCGGGACAGTACTTC.

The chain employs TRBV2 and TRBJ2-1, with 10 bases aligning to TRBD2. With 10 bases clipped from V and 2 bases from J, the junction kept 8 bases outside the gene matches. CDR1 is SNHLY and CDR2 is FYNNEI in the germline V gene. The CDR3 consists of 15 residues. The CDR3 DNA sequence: TGTGCCACCCAAGGACTAGCGGCCCCCTACAATGAGCAGTTCTTC. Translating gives CATQGLAAPYNEQFF.

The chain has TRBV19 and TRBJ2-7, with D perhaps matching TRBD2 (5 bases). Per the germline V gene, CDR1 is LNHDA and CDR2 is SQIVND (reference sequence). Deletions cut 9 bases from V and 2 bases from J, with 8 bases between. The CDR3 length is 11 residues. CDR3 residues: CASSGAYEQYF. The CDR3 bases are TGTGCCAGCTCCGGGGCCTACGAGCAGTACTTC.

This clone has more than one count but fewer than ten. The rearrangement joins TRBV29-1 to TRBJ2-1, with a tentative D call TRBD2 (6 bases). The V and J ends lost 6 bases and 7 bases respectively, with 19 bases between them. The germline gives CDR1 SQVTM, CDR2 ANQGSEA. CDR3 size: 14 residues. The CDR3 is CSVTPGGAWNEQFF. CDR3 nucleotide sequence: TGCAGCGTGACCCCCGGGGGAGCATGGAATGAGCAGTTCTTC.

The CDR3 nucleotides read TGTGCCACCAGCAGAGAGGGCTTAGGCGTGGCTGAAGCTTTCTTT. Translation gives CATSREGLGVAEAFF. V and J are TRBV15 and TRBJ1-1; D gene ambiguous. V lost 0 bases, J lost 6 bases, and 14 bases lay in between. This CDR3 has 15 amino acids. The germline CDR1 and CDR2 sequences are LNHNV and YYDKDF (reference sequence).

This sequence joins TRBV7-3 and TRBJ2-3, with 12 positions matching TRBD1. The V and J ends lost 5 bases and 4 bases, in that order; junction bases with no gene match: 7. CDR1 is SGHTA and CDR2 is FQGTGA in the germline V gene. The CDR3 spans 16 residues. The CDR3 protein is CASSPGGQGAADTQYF. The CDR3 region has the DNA TGTGCCAGCAGCCCCGGGGGACAGGGGGCCGCAGATACGCAGTATTTT.

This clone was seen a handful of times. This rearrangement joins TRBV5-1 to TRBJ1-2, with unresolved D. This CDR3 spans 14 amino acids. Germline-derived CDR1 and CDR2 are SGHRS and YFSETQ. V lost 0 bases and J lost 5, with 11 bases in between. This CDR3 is CASSLGEPLYGYTF. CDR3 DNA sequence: TGCGCCAGCAGCTTGGGGGAGCCACTATATGGCTACACCTTC.

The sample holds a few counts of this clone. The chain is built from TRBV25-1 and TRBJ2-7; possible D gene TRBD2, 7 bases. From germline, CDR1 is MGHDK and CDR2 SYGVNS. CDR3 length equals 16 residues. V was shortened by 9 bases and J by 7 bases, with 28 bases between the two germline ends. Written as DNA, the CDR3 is TGTGCCAGTCGCCTCCCAGGACAGCGGGGCTTGGGGGAGCAGTACTTC. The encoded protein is CASRLPGQRGLGEQYF.

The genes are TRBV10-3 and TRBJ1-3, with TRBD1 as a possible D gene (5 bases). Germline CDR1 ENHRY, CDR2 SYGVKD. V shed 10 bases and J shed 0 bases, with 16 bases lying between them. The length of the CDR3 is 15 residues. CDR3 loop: CATGLTASSGNTIYF. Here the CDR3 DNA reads TGTGCCACCGGCTTGACAGCGAGCTCTGGAAACACCATATATTTT.

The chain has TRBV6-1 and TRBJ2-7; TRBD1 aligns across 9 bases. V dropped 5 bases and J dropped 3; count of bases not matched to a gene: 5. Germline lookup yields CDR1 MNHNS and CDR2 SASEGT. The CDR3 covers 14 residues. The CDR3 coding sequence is TGTGCCAGCAGTTCCAGGACAGGGGACTACGAGCAGTACTTC. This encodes CASSSRTGDYEQYF.

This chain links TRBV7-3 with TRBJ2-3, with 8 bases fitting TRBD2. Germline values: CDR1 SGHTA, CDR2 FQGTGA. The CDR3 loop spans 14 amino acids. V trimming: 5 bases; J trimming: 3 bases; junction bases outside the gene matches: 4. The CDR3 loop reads CASSLSGVTDTQYF. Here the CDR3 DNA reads TGTGCCAGCAGCCTTAGCGGGGTGACAGATACGCAGTATTTT.

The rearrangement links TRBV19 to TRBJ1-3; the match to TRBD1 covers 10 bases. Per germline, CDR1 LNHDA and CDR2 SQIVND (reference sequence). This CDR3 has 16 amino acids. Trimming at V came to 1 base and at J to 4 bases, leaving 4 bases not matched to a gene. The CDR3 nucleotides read TGTGCCAGTAGTATAGGGACAGGGGGAGGAGGAAACACCATATATTTT. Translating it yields CASSIGTGGGGNTIYF.

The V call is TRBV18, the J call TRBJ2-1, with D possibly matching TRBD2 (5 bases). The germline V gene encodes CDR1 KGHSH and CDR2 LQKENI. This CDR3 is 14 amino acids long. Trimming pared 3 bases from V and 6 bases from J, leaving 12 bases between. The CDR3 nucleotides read TGTGCCAGCTCACCTTTTATTGAGGGCAATGAGCAGTTCTTC. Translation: CASSPFIEGNEQFF.

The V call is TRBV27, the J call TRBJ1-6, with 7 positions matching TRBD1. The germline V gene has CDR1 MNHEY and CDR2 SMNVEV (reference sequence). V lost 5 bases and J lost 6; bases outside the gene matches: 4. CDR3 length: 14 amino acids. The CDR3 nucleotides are TGTGCCAGCAGTCCGACAGGGAGTAATTCACCCCTCCACTTT. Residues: CASSPTGSNSPLHF.

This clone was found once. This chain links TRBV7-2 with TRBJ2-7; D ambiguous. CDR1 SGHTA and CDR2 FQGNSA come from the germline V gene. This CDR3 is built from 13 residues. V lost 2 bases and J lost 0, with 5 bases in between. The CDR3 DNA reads TGTGCCAGCAGCTTACCAGTCTCCTACGAGCAGTACTTC. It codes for CASSLPVSYEQYF.

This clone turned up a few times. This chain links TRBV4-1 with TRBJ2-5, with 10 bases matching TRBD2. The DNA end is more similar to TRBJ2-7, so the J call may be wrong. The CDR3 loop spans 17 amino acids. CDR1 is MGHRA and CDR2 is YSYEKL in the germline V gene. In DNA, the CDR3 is TGCGCCAGCAGCCCGTATTCTAGCGGGGGAACCCCCTACGAGCAGTACTTC. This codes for CASSPYSSGGTPYEQYF.

This chain's CDR3 is CAGSPTQYF. CDR3 sequence (DNA): TGTGCCGGGAGTCCTACGCAGTATTTT. The chain employs TRBV4-2 and TRBJ2-3; weak D call: TRBD2 (5 bases). The CDR3 runs to 9 residues. CDR1 is LGHNA and CDR2 is YNFKEQ in the germline V gene. The germline V and J ends were trimmed by 11 bases and 8 bases, with 8 bases remaining between them.